The 18 T cell receptor beta chains below all came from one sample that was sequenced in a study of blood T cell repertoires in COVID-19 (dated by TCRdb to between 2020 and 2021). The library was prepared using the immunoSEQ multiplex PCR assay. The source is immuneACCESS, and TCRdb retained only in-frame sequences with V and J called. Part of the clones is not carried over; for the studies checked, unresolved V genes explain less than half of this, and the remainder is unexplained. This sample lists roughly 280,000 clones; around 87% were detected once. The ten largest clonotypes hold over 5% of the sample. The specimen sequenced was peripheral blood. Every receptor here comes from a woman in her sixties or seventies with COVID-19, enrolled during active disease.

The chain links TRBV2 to TRBJ2-7; TRBD1 agrees at 7 bases. The CDR3 consists of 15 residues. The V gene's germline CDR1 is SNHLY and CDR2 FYNNEI. With 2 bases clipped from V and 9 bases from J, the junction kept 13 bases outside the gene matches. The CDR3 nucleotides are TGTGCCAGCAGTGAATTATATAGGACAGGTCTTACGCAGTACTTC. Amino acid sequence: CASSELYRTGLTQYF.

The rearrangement links TRBV7-8 to TRBJ2-3; 14 bases agree with TRBD2. From germline, CDR1 is SGHVS and CDR2 FQNEAQ. CDR3 length: 20 amino acids. Trimming removed 5 bases from V and 3 bases from J; junction bases left unmatched: 16. CDR3 coding DNA: TGTGCCAGCAGCCTATGGGGACTAGCGGGAGCTTCGTCCGGGACAGATACGCAGTATTTT. Its translation: CASSLWGLAGASSGTDTQYF.

The chain is built from TRBV4-3 and TRBJ2-3; maybe TRBD2 (6 bases). There are 17 residues in the CDR3. Between the trimmed V and J ends, which lost 0 bases and 0 bases, there was a span of 13 bases. Germline V gives CDR1 LGHNA, CDR2 YSLEER. The CDR3 loop reads CASSQDPGGVSTDTQYF. The CDR3 DNA is TGCGCCAGCAGCCAAGATCCCGGGGGAGTAAGCACAGATACGCAGTATTTT.

The chain couples TRBV24-1 to TRBJ1-1, with no clear D. Per germline, CDR1 KGHDR and CDR2 SFDVKD. Between the trimmed V and J ends, which lost 3 bases and 3 bases, there was a span of 10 bases. This CDR3 is 14 amino acids long. CDR3: CATSDGNQDTEAFF. CDR3 sequence (DNA): TGTGCCACCAGTGATGGTAACCAGGACACTGAAGCTTTCTTT.

This clone has only one observation. The chain carries TRBV6-6 and TRBJ2-7, with D possibly matching TRBD2 (6 bases). The CDR3 runs 16 residues. Trimming took off 6 bases at V and 0 bases at J, with 18 bases between the two ends. Germline V gene lookup returns CDR1 MNHNY and CDR2 SVGAGI (reference sequence). Written as DNA, the CDR3 is TGTGCCAGCAGACGATCTGGAGGGAGAAGCTCCTACGAGCAGTACTTC. This codes for CASRRSGGRSSYEQYF.

The chain uses TRBV18 and TRBJ2-1, with TRBD2 identical over 15 bases. The germline gives CDR1 KGHSH, CDR2 LQKENI. V dropped 3 bases and J dropped 4; count of bases not matched to a gene: 4. This CDR3 has 17 amino acids. The CDR3 sequence: CASSPGTSGRLYNEQFF. The CDR3 DNA sequence: TGTGCCAGCTCACCCGGGACTAGCGGGAGGCTTTACAATGAGCAGTTCTTC.

This clone turned up a few times. The chain links TRBV19 to TRBJ2-7; D not certain. Deletions cut 4 bases from V and 0 bases from J, with 16 bases between. CDR1 is LNHDA and CDR2 is SQIVND in the germline V gene (reference sequence). The CDR3 has 16 amino acids. CDR3 in amino acids: CASSTPLSHSSYEQYF. DNA for the CDR3: TGTGCCAGTAGTACCCCCCTGAGTCATAGCTCCTACGAGCAGTACTTC.

This chain uses TRBV6-1 with TRBJ1-5; TRBD1 matches at 8 bases. Germline trimming cut 3 bases from V and 2 bases from J; bases unmatched to any gene: 6. The CDR3 is made up of 16 amino acids. Germline CDR1 and CDR2: MNHNS and SASEGT. As DNA, the CDR3 is TGTGCCAGCAGTGAGCGGACAGGGCCCGGCAATCAGCCCCAGCATTTT. This translates into CASSERTGPGNQPQHF.

The rearrangement links TRBV19 to TRBJ2-7; possibly TRBD1 for D (5 bases). CDR1 and CDR2 (germline): LNHDA, SQIVND (reference sequence). The CDR3 is made up of 16 amino acids. Between the trimmed V and J ends, which lost 2 bases and 2 bases, there was a span of 16 bases. The DNA of the CDR3 is TGTGCCAGTAGTATAACCAGGGCGGTCAAAACCTACGAGCAGTACTTC. This encodes CASSITRAVKTYEQYF.

The CDR3 DNA sequence: TGTGCCAGTAGTATACTAGCGGGAGGCTATGAGCAGTTCTTC. It yields the protein CASSILAGGYEQFF. The V and J genes are TRBV19 and TRBJ2-1, with TRBD2 matching 11 bases. Germline CDR1 is LNHDA and CDR2 is SQIVND (reference sequence). This CDR3 spans 14 amino acids. V gave up 2 bases and J gave up 8 bases; unmatched junction bases: 2.

The gene calls are TRBV4-1 and TRBJ2-1, with 7 bases identical to TRBD2. V was pared by 4 bases and J by 4 bases, with 7 bases of the junction left unmatched. Germline V gene data show CDR1 as MGHRA and CDR2 as YSYEKL. The CDR3 runs 15 residues. Written as DNA, the CDR3 is TGCGCCAGCAGCCTGGTCGGGACTAAATACAATGAGCAGTTCTTC. Residues: CASSLVGTKYNEQFF.

This chain connects TRBV5-1 to TRBJ1-1; weak D call: TRBD1 (6 bases). This CDR3 region has 14 residues. Germline V gene data show CDR1 as SGHRS and CDR2 as YFSETQ. V dropped 1 base and J dropped 7 bases, with 14 bases sitting between them. CDR3 bases: TGCGCCAGCAGCTTGCGGGACACCAAGTATGAAGCTTTCTTT. Translation gives CASSLRDTKYEAFF.

V gene TRBV6-4 combines with J gene TRBJ2-7, with 10 positions matching TRBD1. V shed 6 bases, J shed 4 bases, and the junction held 3 bases outside the gene matches. The CDR3 runs 13 residues. CDR1 is MRHNA and CDR2 is SNTAGT in the germline V gene. In DNA form, the CDR3 reads TGTGCCAGCAGCCGGGACAGGGGTTACGAGCAGTACTTC. This codes for CASSRDRGYEQYF.

This chain connects TRBV14 to TRBJ2-2, with D possibly being TRBD2 (5 bases). Looked up from germline, CDR1 is SGHDN and CDR2 is FVKESK. Trimming shortened V by 4 bases and J by 0 bases, and 9 bases separated the two germline ends. The CDR3 contains 15 residues. The chain's CDR3 is CASSRLRANTGELFF. The CDR3 nucleotides read TGTGCCAGCAGCCGTTTGCGGGCGAACACCGGGGAGCTGTTTTTT.

On this clone: The same CDR3 can be traced to other DNA sequences in this sample. The CDR3 DNA follows: TGCGCCAGCAGCTGGGGGGACAGGGGAGGCAATCAGCCCCAGCATTTT. It is translated as CASSWGDRGGNQPQHF. The chain has TRBV5-1 and TRBJ1-5; the match to TRBD1 covers 10 bases. The CDR3 has 16 residues. Germline-derived CDR1 and CDR2 are SGHRS and YFSETQ. V was clipped by 3 bases and J by 2 bases; unmatched bases: 5.

The rearrangement links TRBV6-5 to TRBJ2-1; possibly TRBD2 for D (5 bases). Germline V CDR1 and CDR2: MNHEY, SVGAGI. The CDR3 spans 13 residues. Trimming took off 3 bases at V and 10 bases at J, with 13 bases between the two ends. The CDR3 DNA sequence: TGTGCCAGCAGTTATCCCGGACTGGGGGAGCAGTTCTTC. This translates into CASSYPGLGEQFF.

This chain joins TRBV7-2 and TRBJ2-3; TRBD2 matches 8 bases. Germline CDR1 and CDR2: SGHTA and FQGNSA. With V trimmed by 1 base and J by 2 bases, 8 bases remained unmatched. CDR3 length: 17 amino acids. The CDR3 DNA follows: TGTGCCAGCAGCTTAGACCACACTAGCGGCCACACAGATACGCAGTATTTT. This encodes CASSLDHTSGHTDTQYF.

The genes are TRBV5-5 and TRBJ1-6; D remains unclear. Germline CDR1 and CDR2: SGHKS and YYEKEE (reference sequence). The V end was cut by 0 bases, the J end by 9 bases, with 10 bases between. CDR3 length equals 14 residues. The CDR3 here is CASSLGGMGSPLHF. The CDR3 region has the DNA TGTGCCAGCAGCTTGGGAGGGATGGGTTCACCCCTCCACTTT.